These T cell receptor beta chains were read from a single sample in a study of response to subunit inactivated influenza vaccine. In TCRdb, the RT-PCR reads were re-called with MiXCR into one record per CDR3 protein. Of around 750,000 distinct CDR3 sequences listed, about 20% were seen once; the top ten hold roughly a tenth. This specimen was PBMCs from blood, taken more than 4 days after vaccination. Receptors originate from a man in his fifties who received an inactivated influenza vaccine. Each CDR3 is given with its conserved first and last residue. Each record gives: V gene, J gene, clone size, D gene, CDR3 DNA, CDR3 protein. The D gene is left open where the match is weak. Where a row states a size, it is once, few, many or the class of an expanded clone; other rows omit it.

TRBV20-1	TRBJ1-5	many	TRBD1	TGCAGTGCTAGAGATGGCACCGGGGCAGGGGGTAGCAATCAGCCCCAGCATTTT	CSARDGTGAGGSNQPQHF
TRBV7-6	TRBJ2-1	-	-	TGTGCCAGCAGCTTAGCGGGACGGAACAATGAGCAGTTCTTC	CASSLAGRNNEQFF
TRBV6-5	TRBJ2-7	-	TRBD2	TGTGCCAGCAGTTACCCCATCGGCGGGAGGGCCTACGAGCAGTACTTC	CASSYPIGGRAYEQYF
TRBV20-1	TRBJ2-4	few	-	TGCAGTGCTAGAGATCCCAAAATAGCCAAAAACATTCAGTACTTC	CSARDPKIAKNIQYF
TRBV7-9	TRBJ1-5	-	-	TGTGCCAGCAGCTTAGGGGGGGCTCGCCAGCCCCAGCATTTT	CASSLGGARQPQHF
TRBV6-5	TRBJ2-7	-	-	TGTGCCAGCAGTTACCTGCCGGGTTCCTACGAGCAGTACTTC	CASSYLPGSYEQYF
TRBV12-3/TRBV12-4	TRBJ1-5	-	TRBD1	TGTGCCAGCACTTTTGACAGGGGCGGCAATCAGCCCCAGCATTTT	CASTFDRGGNQPQHF
TRBV28	TRBJ2-5	-	TRBD2	TGTGCCAGCAGCTCTAGCGGGGGGAAACAAGAGACCCAGTACTTC	CASSSSGGKQETQYF
TRBV28	TRBJ2-7	-	-	TGTGCCAGCAGTCCTACTGCTGTGTACGAGCAGTACTTC	CASSPTAVYEQYF
TRBV15	TRBJ1-2	-	-	TGTGCCACCAGCTCCCAGGACAAGGGCTACACCTTC	CATSSQDKGYTF
TRBV15	TRBJ2-3	few	-	TGTGCCACCAGCAGGGAGGGGGCTCGGGCAGATACGCAGTATTTT	CATSREGARADTQYF
TRBV11-2	TRBJ2-5	-	TRBD2	TGTGCCAGCAGCCCCCGACTAGCGGGGGGGAAAGAGACCCAGTACTTC	CASSPRLAGGKETQYF
TRBV7-6	TRBJ2-2	-	TRBD1	TGTGCCAGCAGCATCAGTCCCGGGACAGGGTTCGGGGAGCTGTTTTTT	CASSISPGTGFGELFF
TRBV20-1	TRBJ2-7	many	-	TGCAGTGCTAGAGATCGGTTTGGACTCGACTACGAGCAGTACTTC	CSARDRFGLDYEQYF
TRBV11-2	TRBJ1-3	-	-	TGTGCCAGCAGCTCCAAGACAGGCGCCGTCTCTGGAAACACCATATATTTT	CASSSKTGAVSGNTIYF
TRBV29-1	TRBJ2-2	-	TRBD1	TGCAGCGTTCGAACAGGGGGGCACGGGGAGCTGTTTTTT	CSVRTGGHGELFF
TRBV6-1	TRBJ2-3	-	TRBD1	TGTGCCAGCACCCCAATGGGCCGGGACAGGGGGCGCCATACGCAGTATTTT	CASTPMGRDRGRHTQYF
TRBV12-3/TRBV12-4	TRBJ1-2	few	-	TGTGCCAGCAGTTTAAGAGGAGGGGGTAACTATGGCTACACCTTC	CASSLRGGGNYGYTF
TRBV20-1	TRBJ1-2	many	-	TGCAGTGTATTATTTATGGGGAACTATGGCTACACCTTC	CSVLFMGNYGYTF
TRBV12-3/TRBV12-4	TRBJ2-1	few	TRBD2	TGTGCCAGCAGTTTAAGTCTGGGACTAGCGGGTCATACTGAGCAGTTCTTC	CASSLSLGLAGHTEQFF
TRBV5-5	TRBJ2-5	-	-	TGTGCCAGCAGCTCAATAACGGACCGGACCCAGTACTTC	CASSSITDRTQYF
TRBV7-6	TRBJ2-1	many	TRBD2	TGTGCCAGCAGCTTAGGGTCTAGCGGGAACGATGAGCAGTTCTTC	CASSLGSSGNDEQFF
TRBV7-2	TRBJ1-5	few	-	TGTGCCAGCAGCTTTGGTTTACACTTCAATCAGCCCCAGCATTTT	CASSFGLHFNQPQHF
TRBV3-1	TRBJ1-5	-	-	TGTGCCAGCAGCCAAACGGCATATAGCAATCAGCCCCAGCATTTT	CASSQTAYSNQPQHF